This TCR beta chain was recorded in a study of identifying expanded T cells in peripheral blood. The repertoire was sequenced with immunoSEQ multiplex PCR; TCRdb's copy has only in-frame clones and lacks some. This table has some 76,000 clones, roughly 90% appearing once. During the collection period, no donor immune events like infections were recorded. About this clone: The target antigen is unknown.

The V end was cut by 3 bases, the J end by 7 bases, with 19 bases between. The CDR3 loop spans 16 amino acids. Germline V gene data show CDR1 as SGHTA and CDR2 as FQGNSA. Overall study findings and caveats: Approximately two-week clone count variance significantly increased as total template count grew. Technical replicates showed 0.9 to 1.5 changed clones; two weeks around 15; four weeks 19.

The receptor was derived from a person between 18 and 75 years old in good health. The chain carries TRBV7-2 and TRBJ2-1, with D possibly matching TRBD1 (6 bases). What was sequenced was blood. CDR3 DNA: TGTGCCAGCAGCTTGGCCCTTTGGGGGCCCCGAAATGAGCAGTTCTTC. Its protein is CASSLALWGPRNEQFF.